The 3 T cell receptor beta chains below all came from one sample that was sequenced in a study of T cell repertoires in cytomegalovirus infection. Using its own MiXCR run on the reads, TCRdb lists one record per CDR3 protein. The sample includes approximately 250,000 distinct CDR3 sequences, roughly 9% of them seen just once. Material for sequencing was PBMCs. The receptors come from a human donor in good health (CMV status not recorded). Some clones in this sample may be carry-over from other donors' samples.

CDR3 coding DNA: TGCAGCGTGGCCCAAAACTCCTATAATTCACCCCTCCACTTT. Its protein is CSVAQNSYNSPLHF. The chain is built from TRBV29-1 and TRBJ1-6; D call uncertain. CDR3 length: 14 residues. V dropped 6 bases and J dropped 0 bases, with 9 bases sitting between them. Germline CDR1 is SQVTM and CDR2 is ANQGSEA. Supplemented by reference TRBV29-1 and TRBJ1-6, the full variable domain reads SAVISQKPSRDICQRGTSLTIQCQVDSQVTMMFWYRQQPGQSLTLIATANQGSEATYESGFVIDKFPISRPNLTFSTLTVSNMSPEDSSIYLCSVAQNSYNSPLHFGNGTRLTVT.

This clonotype was counted many times. The genes are TRBV7-2 and TRBJ1-1; possible D gene TRBD1, 5 bases. The CDR3 runs 14 residues. Looked up from germline, CDR1 is SGHTA and CDR2 is FQGNSA. Trimming stripped 3 bases from V and 1 base from J, with 9 bases between. The CDR3 coding sequence is TGTGCCAGCAGCTTCCTCAGGGAGAACACTGAAGCTTTCTTT. It translates to CASSFLRENTEAFF.

Ten or more counts support this clonotype. The chain employs TRBV11-2 and TRBJ2-2, with D maybe TRBD2 (5 bases). Germline CDR1 reads SGHAT; CDR2 reads FQNNGV. The CDR3 consists of 17 residues. With 4 bases removed from V and 0 bases from J, the gap between germline ends came to 15 bases. CDR3 residues: CASSSSHGLSNTGELFF. In DNA, the CDR3 is TGTGCCAGCAGCTCTAGCCACGGTCTATCGAACACCGGGGAGCTGTTTTTT.